Below, 5 T cell receptor beta chains from the same sample are listed, as sequenced in a study of CD4 T cells in relation to SARS-CoV-2 and coronaviruses. CD4+ T cells from unexposed donors were obtained before the COVID-19 pandemic (2011-2018). The cells were cultured for 10 days before CD4+ T cells were isolated. The antigens for these receptors are not known. Libraries were prepared by immunoSEQ multiplex PCR; TCRdb keeps only in-frame clonotypes and omits some of them. The sample contains about 18,000 clones, 81% of which appear only once. The sequenced material came from CD4+ T cells from PBMCs, cultured in vitro. These receptors all stem from a human donor in good health.

The chain carries TRBV2 and TRBJ1-5; no firm D call. Trimming left V 9 bases short and J 3 bases short, with 15 bases between. The CDR3 has 14 amino acids. Looked up from germline, CDR1 is SNHLY and CDR2 is FYNNEI. The CDR3 DNA is TGTGCCAGTATGGTTAGTCTTGCCAATCAGCCCCAGCATTTT. This translates into CASMVSLANQPQHF. Supplemented by reference TRBV2 and TRBJ1-5, the full variable domain reads EPEVTQTPSHQVTQMGQEVILRCVPISNHLYFYWYRQILGQKVEFLVSFYNNEISEKSEIFDDQFSVERPDGSNFTLKIRSTKLEDSAMYFCASMVSLANQPQHFGDGTRLSIL.

This chain links TRBV12-3 or TRBV12-4 with TRBJ2-3; TRBD1 is a possible D gene (6 bases). The CDR3 length is 12 residues. V was clipped by 6 bases and J by 9 bases, with 13 bases between them. In DNA form, the CDR3 reads TGTGCCAGCAGGCTCAGGGGTGACACGCAGTATTTT. Residues: CASRLRGDTQYF.

CDR3 region: CASSFIQGKNYGYTF. The CDR3 nucleotides are TGTGCCAGCAGTTTTATACAGGGGAAAAACTATGGCTACACCTTC. This sequence joins TRBV6-6 and TRBJ1-2; 7 nucleotides match TRBD1. The CDR3 sequence is 15 residues long. CDR1 is MNHNY, CDR2 SVGAGI, per germline (reference sequence). The J segment lost 2 bases and the V segment lost 4 bases, leaving 7 bases of the junction unmatched.

This clone occurred once. The chain couples TRBV5-4 to TRBJ2-1; 10 bases line up with TRBD2. The CDR3 runs 18 residues. V lost 0 bases, J lost 0 bases, and 6 bases stayed unmatched. CDR1 and CDR2 (germline): SGHNT, YYREEE (reference sequence). Here the CDR3 reads CASSLDSGGASSYNEQFF. The CDR3 DNA reads TGTGCCAGCAGCTTGGACAGCGGGGGGGCGAGCTCCTACAATGAGCAGTTCTTC. Using reference TRBV5-4 and TRBJ2-1 for the parts outside the CDR3, the full variable domain is ETGVTQSPTHLIKTRGQQVTLRCSSQSGHNTVSWYQQALGQGPQFIFQYYREEENGRGNFPPRFSGLQFPNYSSELNVNALELDDSALYLCASSLDSGGASSYNEQFFGPGTRLTVL.

The gene calls are TRBV28 and TRBJ1-5; TRBD1 matches at 8 bases. The CDR3 consists of 16 residues. Germline values: CDR1 MDHEN, CDR2 SYDVKM. V trimming: 3 bases; J trimming: 4 bases; junction bases outside the gene matches: 8. CDR3 sequence: CASSLHRTGRNQPQHF. The CDR3 DNA sequence: TGTGCCAGCAGTTTGCATCGGACAGGGCGGAATCAGCCCCAGCATTTT.